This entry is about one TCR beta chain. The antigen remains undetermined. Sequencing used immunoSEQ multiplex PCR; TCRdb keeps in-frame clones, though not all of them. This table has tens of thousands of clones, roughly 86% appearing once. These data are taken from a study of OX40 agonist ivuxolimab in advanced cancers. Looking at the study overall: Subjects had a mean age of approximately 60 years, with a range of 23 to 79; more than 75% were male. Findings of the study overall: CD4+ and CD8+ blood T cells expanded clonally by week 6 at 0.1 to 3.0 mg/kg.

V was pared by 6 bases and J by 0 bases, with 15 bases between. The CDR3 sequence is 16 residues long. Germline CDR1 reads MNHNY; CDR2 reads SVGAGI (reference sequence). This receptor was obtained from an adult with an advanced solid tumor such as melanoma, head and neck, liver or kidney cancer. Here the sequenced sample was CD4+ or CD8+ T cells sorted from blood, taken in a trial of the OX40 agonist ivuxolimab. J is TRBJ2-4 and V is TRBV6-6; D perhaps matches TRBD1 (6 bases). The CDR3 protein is CASRPWTDLAKNIQYF. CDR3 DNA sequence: TGTGCCAGCAGGCCCTGGACAGATTTAGCCAAAAACATTCAGTACTTC.